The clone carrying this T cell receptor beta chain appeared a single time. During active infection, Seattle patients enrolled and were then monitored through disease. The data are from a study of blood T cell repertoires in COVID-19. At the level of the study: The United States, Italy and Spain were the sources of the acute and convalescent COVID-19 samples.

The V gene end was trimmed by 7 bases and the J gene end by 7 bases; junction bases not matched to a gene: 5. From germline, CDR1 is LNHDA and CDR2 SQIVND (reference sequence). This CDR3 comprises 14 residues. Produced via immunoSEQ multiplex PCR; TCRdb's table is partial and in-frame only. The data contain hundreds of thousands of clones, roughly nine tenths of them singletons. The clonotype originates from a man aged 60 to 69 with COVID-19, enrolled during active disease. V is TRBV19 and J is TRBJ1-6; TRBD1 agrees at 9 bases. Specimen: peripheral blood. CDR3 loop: CASNKGTGNSPLHF. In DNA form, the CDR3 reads TGTGCCAGTAATAAGGGGACAGGGAATTCACCCCTCCACTTT.